The next 6 T cell receptor beta chains were all read from a single sample in a study of long-term antiretroviral therapy in people with HIV. A v3.0 immunoSEQ assay was performed at survey level. The data were produced by immunoSEQ multiplex PCR, yet TCRdb's version contains in-frame clones alone and is incomplete. The repertoire holds some 11,000 clones, with approximately 79% as singletons. The specimen was unsorted PBMCs, collected 0.8 years before starting antiretroviral therapy. All receptors come from a woman between 40 and 50 years old with HIV.

The V gene is TRBV4-1, the J gene TRBJ2-1; D could derive from TRBD1 or TRBD2 (5 bases each). CDR3 size: 15 residues. Germline V gives CDR1 MGHRA, CDR2 YSYEKL. V gave up 1 base and J gave up 0 bases, with 7 bases separating them. CDR3 in DNA: TGCGCCAGCAGCCAAGGGGGGAGCTCCTACAATGAGCAGTTCTTC. Amino acids: CASSQGGSSYNEQFF.

The chain joins TRBV4-1 to TRBJ1-2, with D tentatively TRBD1 (5 bases). Per the germline V gene, CDR1 is MGHRA and CDR2 is YSYEKL. Trimming shortened V by 4 bases and J by 7 bases, and 19 bases separated the two germline ends. The CDR3 is 15 residues long. The CDR3 sequence is CASSPVGPSVSGYTF. The CDR3 region has the DNA TGCGCCAGCAGCCCCGTGGGGCCGTCAGTGTCTGGCTACACCTTC.

The V gene is TRBV11-1, the J gene TRBJ2-5; weak D call: TRBD1 (6 bases). Germline lookup yields CDR1 SGHAT and CDR2 FQDESV (reference sequence). V was trimmed by 3 bases and J by 2 bases, leaving 7 bases between them. The CDR3 consists of 13 residues. The CDR3: CASSLGQQETQYF. CDR3 coding DNA: TGTGCCAGCAGCTTGGGACAACAAGAGACCCAGTACTTC. Supplemented by reference TRBV11-1 and TRBJ2-5, the full variable domain reads EAEVAQSPRYKITEKSQAVAFWCDPISGHATLYWYRQILGQGPELLVQFQDESVVDDSQLPKDRFSAERLKGVDSTLKIQPAELGDSAMYLCASSLGQQETQYFGPGTRLLVL.

The CDR3 DNA follows: TGTGCCAGCAGGCGGAGAGGGGGCGCGGATTCACCCCTCCACTTT. This codes for CASRRRGGADSPLHF. The chain links TRBV13 to TRBJ1-6; 7 nucleotides match TRBD1. With 6 bases clipped from V and 8 bases from J, the junction kept 10 bases outside the gene matches. The CDR3 consists of 15 residues. The germline CDR1 and CDR2 sequences are PRHDT and FYEKMQ (reference sequence). The full variable domain, rest sourced from reference TRBV13 and TRBJ1-6, is AAGVIQSPRHLIKEKRETATLKCYPIPRHDTVYWYQQGPGQDPQFLISFYEKMQSDKGSIPDRFSAQQFSDYHSELNMSSLELGDSALYFCASRRRGGADSPLHFGNGTRLTVT.

J is TRBJ2-5 and V is TRBV28, with 13 bases fitting TRBD2. V shed 9 bases, J shed 5 bases, and the junction held 9 bases outside the gene matches. CDR1 and CDR2 from the germline V gene are MDHEN and SYDVKM. The CDR3 consists of 15 residues. The CDR3 nucleotides are TGTGCCAGTACTACCGGGACTAGCGGGATTGAGACCCAGTACTTC. Encoded protein: CASTTGTSGIETQYF.

This chain uses TRBV28 with TRBJ2-7; TRBD2 matches at 8 bases. With V trimmed by 7 bases and J by 3 bases, 11 bases remained unmatched. The CDR3 loop spans 15 amino acids. Per germline, CDR1 MDHEN and CDR2 SYDVKM. The chain's CDR3 is CASTPLGSGDYEQYF. CDR3 nucleotide sequence: TGTGCCAGCACCCCCCTCGGTAGCGGGGACTACGAGCAGTACTTC.